These 32 T cell receptor beta chains share one sample of origin, sequenced in a study of shared clonotypes between healthy human individuals. The repertoire was sequenced with immunoSEQ multiplex PCR; TCRdb's copy has only in-frame clones and lacks some. The sample lists roughly 2.5 million clones, around 90% seen once, with about 0.13% in the top ten. The sequenced sample consisted of naive CD4+ T cells sorted from blood. As for subset: CD45RA+ positively selected. The receptors here all came from a man younger than 30 in good health.

The chain carries TRBV15 and TRBJ2-7, with 8 bases lining up with TRBD2. Germline V gives CDR1 LNHNV, CDR2 YYDKDF (reference sequence). Germline trimming cut 3 bases from V and 4 bases from J; bases unmatched to any gene: 11. The CDR3 is made up of 16 amino acids. The CDR3 sequence: CATSSPGGASGYEQYF. The CDR3 coding sequence is TGTGCCACCAGCAGTCCGGGGGGGGCTAGCGGTTACGAGCAGTACTTC.

This rearrangement joins TRBV5-6 to TRBJ2-1, with TRBD1 identical over 8 bases. Looked up from germline, CDR1 is SGHDT and CDR2 is YYEEEE. The CDR3 spans 15 residues. Losses at the gene ends were 3 bases for V and 5 bases for J; bases not matched to a gene: 7. Here the CDR3 reads CASSSRTGWNNEQFF. CDR3 bases: TGTGCCAGCAGCTCCAGGACAGGGTGGAACAATGAGCAGTTCTTC.

The chain combines TRBV7-2 with TRBJ2-3; D not resolved. Germline CDR1 is SGHTA and CDR2 is FQGNSA. CDR3 size: 14 residues. Trimming removed 4 bases at V and 4 bases at J, with 12 bases between. The CDR3 region has the DNA TGTGCCAGCAGCTGGTGGAAGGAGCCAGATACGCAGTATTTT. Translation: CASSWWKEPDTQYF.

Details on this clone: At the DNA level, this CDR3 is encoded by other sequences in the same sample as well. The chain has TRBV11-2 and TRBJ2-1; 9 bases match TRBD2. This CDR3 comprises 15 residues. V lost 5 bases and J lost 4; bases outside the gene matches: 6. CDR1 and CDR2 from the germline V gene are SGHAT and FQNNGV. In nucleotides, the CDR3 is TGTGCCAGCAGCACGGGACTAGCTGGGTACAATGAGCAGTTCTTC. Protein product: CASSTGLAGYNEQFF. The whole variable domain, filled in from reference TRBV11-2 and TRBJ2-1, reads EAGVAQSPRYKIIEKRQSVAFWCNPISGHATLYWYQQILGQGPKLLIQFQNNGVVDDSQLPKDRFSAERLKGVDSTLKIQPAKLEDSAVYLCASSTGLAGYNEQFFGPGTRLTVL.

The CDR3 DNA reads as TGTGCCAGCTCACCCCCCCTTAGCGGGGGGAACTACGAGCAGTACTTC. Amino acid sequence: CASSPPLSGGNYEQYF. The rearrangement uses TRBV18 and TRBJ2-7, with TRBD2 matching 10 bases. Per germline, CDR1 KGHSH and CDR2 LQKENI. The CDR3 extends over 16 amino acids. Losses at the gene ends were 3 bases for V and 3 bases for J; bases not matched to a gene: 8.

V and J are TRBV6-6 and TRBJ2-3; a weak D match, TRBD2 (5 bases). V was cut by 11 bases and J by 2 bases, with 17 bases left in between. The germline V gene encodes CDR1 MNHNY and CDR2 SVGAGI (reference sequence). This CDR3 is 14 amino acids long. The CDR3 nucleotides are TGTGCCGCGGCGGGCGGTCCCCCCACAGATACGCAGTATTTT. This encodes CAAAGGPPTDTQYF.

In regard to this clone: At the DNA level, this CDR3 is encoded by other sequences in the same sample as well. This chain uses TRBV11-3 with TRBJ2-2; unclear D gene. Germline CDR1 and CDR2: SGHNT and YENEEA. Deletions cut 1 base from V and 6 bases from J, with 3 bases between. The CDR3 covers 12 residues. This chain's CDR3 is CASSLGPGELFF. The DNA for the CDR3 is TGTGCCAGCAGCTTAGGACCCGGGGAGCTGTTTTTT.

The chain links TRBV10-3 to TRBJ2-7; TRBD2 aligns across 12 bases. This CDR3 is built from 17 residues. The germline V gene encodes CDR1 ENHRY and CDR2 SYGVKD. J lost 4 bases, V lost 0 bases, and 7 bases had no gene match. The CDR3 here is CAISESLAGGPGYEQYF. The CDR3 nucleotides read TGTGCCATCAGTGAGTCGCTAGCGGGGGGGCCGGGTTACGAGCAGTACTTC.

V gene TRBV27 combines with J gene TRBJ2-5; 10 nucleotides line up with TRBD2. This CDR3 contains 15 residues. After removal of 3 bases from V and 2 bases from J, the junction contained 3 bases not matched to a gene. CDR1 and CDR2 from the germline V gene are MNHEY and SMNVEV (reference sequence). CDR3 coding DNA: TGTGCCAGCAGTTTTGGGACTAGCGTTCAAGAGACCCAGTACTTC. It codes for CASSFGTSVQETQYF.

This chain links TRBV6-6 with TRBJ1-5; maybe TRBD1 (5 bases). CDR3 length: 15 residues. Trimming removed 5 bases from V and 0 bases from J, with 11 bases in between. CDR1 MNHNY and CDR2 SVGAGI come from the germline V gene (reference sequence). The CDR3 reads CASSRGPHSNQPQHF. The CDR3 DNA reads as TGTGCCAGCAGTCGGGGCCCACATAGCAATCAGCCCCAGCATTTT.

V is TRBV1 and J is TRBJ1-2. TRBV1 is reported as a pseudogene. The CDR3 has 12 residues. The CDR3 is CTSSQYPYGYTF. The CDR3 nucleotides read TGCACCAGCAGCCAATATCCCTATGGCTACACCTTC.

The CDR3 region has the DNA TGTGCCAGTAGTTGGTCGGAGCGAAATGGAAACACCATATATTTT. Encoded protein: CASSWSERNGNTIYF. V gene TRBV19 combines with J gene TRBJ1-3; the D is unclear. Per the germline V gene, CDR1 is LNHDA and CDR2 is SQIVND (reference sequence). CDR3 length: 15 residues. V lost 5 bases, J lost 3 bases, and 14 bases lay in between.

This chain uses TRBV6-6 with TRBJ1-6; TRBD1 is a possible D gene (5 bases). The length of the CDR3 is 13 residues. V lost 3 bases, J lost 10 bases, and 10 bases lay in between. Germline-derived CDR1 and CDR2 are MNHNY and SVGAGI (reference sequence). The CDR3 DNA reads as TGTGCCAGCAGTTATTTAGGGGAGTCACCCCTCCACTTT. It translates to CASSYLGESPLHF.

The V call is TRBV2, the J call TRBJ2-7, with D possibly matching TRBD2 (5 bases). Trimming shortened V by 4 bases and J by 2 bases, and 15 bases separated the two germline ends. CDR3 length: 15 amino acids. Germline CDR1 and CDR2: SNHLY and FYNNEI. The CDR3 DNA is TGTGCCAGCAGTGCACGGACTTTGGGGACCTACGAGCAGTACTTC. As protein: CASSARTLGTYEQYF.

J is TRBJ1-6 and V is TRBV19; a weak D match, TRBD1 (6 bases). The CDR3 has 15 residues. Trimming removed 3 bases from V and 1 base from J, with 7 bases in between. CDR1 is LNHDA and CDR2 is SQIVND in the germline V gene (reference sequence). CDR3 protein: CASSIQGSYNSPLHF. The CDR3 DNA reads as TGTGCCAGTAGTATTCAGGGGTCCTATAATTCACCCCTCCACTTT.

A word on this clone: The same CDR3 arises from other DNA sequences in this sample as well. This chain connects TRBV5-1 to TRBJ1-1; maybe TRBD1 (6 bases). The CDR3 has 14 amino acids. Trimming cost V 1 base and J 1 base, with 8 bases left between them. Germline V gene data show CDR1 as SGHRS and CDR2 as YFSETQ. The CDR3 nucleotides read TGCGCCAGCAGCTTGAAGGGGGAGAACACTGAAGCTTTCTTT. Translated, it gives CASSLKGENTEAFF.

V is TRBV28 and J is TRBJ2-7; TRBD1 matches 7 bases. The J segment lost 5 bases and the V segment lost 5 bases, leaving 6 bases of the junction unmatched. Per the germline V gene, CDR1 is MDHEN and CDR2 is SYDVKM. The length of the CDR3 is 13 residues. This CDR3 reads CASSIGTVHEQYF. CDR3 nucleotides: TGTGCCAGCAGTATCGGGACAGTACACGAGCAGTACTTC.

The chain employs TRBV5-1 and TRBJ1-2; no definite D call. V lost 0 bases to trimming and J lost 6 bases, with 27 bases between them. Germline V lookup: CDR1 SGHRS, CDR2 YFSETQ. The CDR3 is made up of 19 amino acids. The DNA for the CDR3 is TGCGCCAGCAGCTTGGATGGCCTTCCGGCGCCAGGCGAAACTAATGGCTACACCTTC. Translated: CASSLDGLPAPGETNGYTF. Combining the CDR3 with reference TRBV5-1 and TRBJ1-2 gives the whole variable domain KAGVTQTPRYLIKTRGQQVTLSCSPISGHRSVSWYQQTPGQGLQFLFEYFSETQRNKGNFPGRFSGRQFSNSRSEMNVSTLELGDSALYLCASSLDGLPAPGETNGYTFGSGTRLTVV.

CDR3 DNA: TGCGCCAGCAGCTGGGGACAGTTCAATGAGCAGTTCTTC. Its translation: CASSWGQFNEQFF. J is TRBJ2-1 and V is TRBV5-1; 7 bases agree with TRBD1. This CDR3 is 13 amino acids long. The ends lost 3 bases at V and 6 bases at J; junction bases unmatched: 3. Germline V gene lookup returns CDR1 SGHRS and CDR2 YFSETQ.

The rearrangement uses TRBV5-1 and TRBJ1-2; TRBD1 might be the D (6 bases). V lost 2 bases, J lost 4 bases, and 12 bases lay in between. From germline, CDR1 is SGHRS and CDR2 YFSETQ. The CDR3 spans 14 residues. For the CDR3, the DNA is TGCGCCAGCAGCTTTATGGACAGAAGCTATGGCTACACCTTC. It specifies CASSFMDRSYGYTF.

V gene TRBV5-1 combines with J gene TRBJ2-2, with D possibly TRBD1 on 6 matching bases. The germline V gene has CDR1 SGHRS and CDR2 YFSETQ. CDR3 length equals 14 residues. Trimming removed 0 bases from V and 9 bases from J, with 12 bases in between. Written as DNA, the CDR3 is TGCGCCAGCAGCTTGGGGGGGCCAATCAGGGAGCTGTTTTTT. It yields the protein CASSLGGPIRELFF.

The rearrangement uses TRBV30 and TRBJ1-4, with 10 positions matching TRBD1. With V trimmed by 5 bases and J by 6 bases, 9 bases remained unmatched. Germline V CDR1 and CDR2: GTSNPN, SVGIG (reference sequence). This CDR3 comprises 15 residues. CDR3 loop: CAWGTGDRLDEKLFF. The CDR3 DNA reads as TGTGCCTGGGGGACAGGGGACCGCCTTGATGAAAAACTGTTTTTT. Full variable domain (rest looked up from reference TRBV30 and TRBJ1-4): SQTIHQWPATLVQPVGSPLSLECTVEGTSNPNLYWYRQAAGRGLQLLFYSVGIGQISSEVPQNLSASRPQDRQFILSSKKLLLSDSGFYLCAWGTGDRLDEKLFFGSGTQLSVL.

The CDR3 DNA reads as TGTGCCATCAGTGAGTCTACCGGGACAGGGGGTACCTACGAGCAGTACTTC. This translates into CAISESTGTGGTYEQYF. The chain carries TRBV10-3 and TRBJ2-7; 11 bases are a match to TRBD1. J was trimmed by 2 bases and V by 0 bases; bases with no gene match: 6. This CDR3 has 17 residues. CDR1 and CDR2 from the germline V gene are ENHRY and SYGVKD.

V usage is TRBV9 and J usage is TRBJ2-5; 7 nucleotides line up with TRBD2. J was trimmed by 2 bases and V by 3 bases; bases with no gene match: 4. This CDR3 is 14 amino acids long. Germline-derived CDR1 and CDR2 are SGDLS and YYNGEE. The CDR3 sequence: CASSGRGVQETQYF. As DNA, the CDR3 is TGTGCCAGCAGCGGACGGGGGGTTCAAGAGACCCAGTACTTC.

This chain links TRBV6-1 with TRBJ2-7; 8 bases are a match to TRBD1. This CDR3 has 14 residues. The germline V gene encodes CDR1 MNHNS and CDR2 SASEGT. J lost 6 bases, V lost 7 bases, and 11 bases had no gene match. CDR3 nucleotides: TGTGCCAGCACCGTGGACAGGGTTGATGGCGAGCAGTACTTC. It yields the protein CASTVDRVDGEQYF.

This clone was observed a single time. The chain has TRBV7-3 and TRBJ1-2; D unresolved. The CDR3 runs 17 residues. Deletions cut 6 bases from V and 0 bases from J, with 20 bases between. Germline loops: CDR1 SGHTA, CDR2 FQGTGA. CDR3 sequence: CASRTGQINGSNYGYTF. The CDR3 coding sequence is TGTGCCAGCAGAACGGGCCAGATCAATGGGTCTAACTATGGCTACACCTTC.

The CDR3 here is CASSPTGLSSYEQYF. The CDR3 bases are TGTGCCAGCAGTCCCACAGGCCTGAGCTCCTACGAGCAGTACTTC. The chain has TRBV28 and TRBJ2-7, with D tentatively TRBD1 (5 bases). This CDR3 region has 15 residues. Germline CDR1 and CDR2: MDHEN and SYDVKM. Trimming took 5 bases from V and 0 from J, leaving 14 bases between them.

This clone was found once. DNA for the CDR3: TGTGCCAGTGGGACAGGGAGAGGGACCCAGTACTTC. The encoded protein is CASGTGRGTQYF. J is TRBJ2-5 and V is TRBV6-5, with 9 bases that match TRBD1. Germline V gives CDR1 MNHEY, CDR2 SVGAGI. J lost 7 bases, V lost 9 bases, and 6 bases had no gene match. The CDR3 loop spans 12 amino acids.

V is TRBV5-1 and J is TRBJ1-1, with a tentative D call TRBD1 (5 bases). CDR3 length equals 16 residues. From germline, CDR1 is SGHRS and CDR2 YFSETQ. V was trimmed by 2 bases and J by 4 bases, leaving 18 bases between them. CDR3 nucleotide sequence: TGCGCCAGCAGCTTCACGGGGGGTGGAGATGCCACTGAAGCTTTCTTT. Protein product: CASSFTGGGDATEAFF.

Concerning this clone: This sample includes further DNA sequences coding for the same CDR3. The chain joins TRBV7-2 to TRBJ1-3, with 9 bases fitting TRBD1. The CDR3 covers 14 residues. J lost 4 bases, V lost 5 bases, and 3 bases had no gene match. CDR1 SGHTA and CDR2 FQGNSA come from the germline V gene. The CDR3 sequence: CASSQGQGGNTIYF. The CDR3 DNA reads as TGTGCCAGCAGCCAAGGACAGGGGGGAAACACCATATATTTT.

V gene TRBV15 combines with J gene TRBJ2-7, with unresolved D. In germline, CDR1 is LNHNV, CDR2 YYDKDF (reference sequence). CDR3 length: 14 amino acids. Trimming stripped 1 base from V and 4 bases from J, with 11 bases between. The CDR3, as DNA: TGTGCCACCAGCAGAGGACACGGCCCATACGAGCAGTACTTC. Translation: CATSRGHGPYEQYF.

J is TRBJ1-5 and V is TRBV2; 8 bases are shared with TRBD1. The CDR3 extends over 16 amino acids. V was clipped by 5 bases and J by 3 bases; unmatched bases: 9. Germline V gene lookup returns CDR1 SNHLY and CDR2 FYNNEI. CDR3 region: CASSTEQGGINQPQHF. CDR3 nucleotides: TGTGCCAGCAGTACCGAACAGGGGGGAATCAATCAGCCCCAGCATTTT.